This T cell receptor (beta chain) derives from a study of T-cell memory formation after mild COVID-19. Findings and limits, study-wide: Second-wave clones reaching peak frequency on day 37 lacked confirmed SARS-CoV-2 specificity. Cross-reactive memory seemingly joined, as some responding clones were found in pre-infection memory.

TCRdb processed the 5' RACE reads anew with MiXCR; each CDR3 protein has one entry. Here the sample spans some 320,000 distinct CDR3 sequences, approximately 15% being singletons. The V and J ends lost 5 bases and 8 bases, in that order; junction bases with no gene match: 4. In germline, CDR1 is DFQATT, CDR2 SNEGSKA (reference sequence). The CDR3 runs to 12 residues. This clonotype was recorded many times. Its cognate antigen is unknown. This TCR was recovered from a man aged 18-30 years who had mild COVID-19 (a few samples of this study predate the infection). Cell type and time point are not known. The genes are TRBV20-1 and TRBJ2-1; 9 nucleotides align to TRBD1. What was sequenced was PBMCs or a T cell subset sorted from them (not recorded which). The CDR3 loop is CSAFHRGHEQFF. DNA of the CDR3: TGCAGTGCTTTCCACAGGGGGCATGAGCAGTTCTTC.